The T cell receptor (beta chain) described here comes from a study of blood T cell repertoires in COVID-19. At the level of the study: The analysed material was cDNA or gDNA that came from T cells, B-cell-depleted T cells, or PBMCs.

Authors' data handling: The assay estimated nucleated cells by amplifying reference gene primers. Sequencing was performed with immunoSEQ multiplex PCR; in TCRdb, only in-frame clones are kept and a portion is missing. The V and J calls and the clone size are those of that table, but D and trimming were determined from the DNA. The repertoire has 190,000 or so clones, less than 90% of them found once; the top ten carry 0.78%. Germline trimming cut 4 bases from V and 5 bases from J; bases unmatched to any gene: 10. This CDR3 contains 15 residues. Germline V CDR1 and CDR2: SGHAT, FQNNGV. The sample comprised peripheral blood. The rearrangement links TRBV11-2 to TRBJ2-5; 7 bases align to TRBD1. The source of this sequence is a woman between 70 and 85 years old with acute or convalescent COVID-19. CDR3 sequence reads: CASSSYRGRVETQYF. CDR3 coding DNA: TGTGCCAGCAGCTCTTACAGGGGTCGGGTGGAGACCCAGTACTTC. The full variable domain, in which reference TRBV11-2 and TRBJ2-5 provide the parts outside the CDR3, is EAGVAQSPRYKIIEKRQSVAFWCNPISGHATLYWYQQILGQGPKLLIQFQNNGVVDDSQLPKDRFSAERLKGVDSTLKIQPAKLEDSAVYLCASSSYRGRVETQYFGPGTRLLVL.